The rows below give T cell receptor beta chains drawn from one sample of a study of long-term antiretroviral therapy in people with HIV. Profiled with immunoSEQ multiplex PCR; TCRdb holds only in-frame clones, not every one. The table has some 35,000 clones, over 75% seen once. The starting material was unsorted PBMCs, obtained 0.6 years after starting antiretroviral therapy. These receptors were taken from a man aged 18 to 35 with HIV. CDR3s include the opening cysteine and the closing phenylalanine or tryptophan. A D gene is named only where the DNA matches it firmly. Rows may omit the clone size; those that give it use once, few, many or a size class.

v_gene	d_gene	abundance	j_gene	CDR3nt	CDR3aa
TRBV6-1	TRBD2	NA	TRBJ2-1	TGTGCCAGCAGTCCTAGCGGGACGTACAATGAGCAGTTCTTC	CASSPSGTYNEQFF
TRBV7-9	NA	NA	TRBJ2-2	TGTGCCAGCAGCTCCTCGGGGGATCTACTCGGGGAGCTGTTTTTT	CASSSSGDLLGELFF
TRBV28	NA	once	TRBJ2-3	TGTGCCAGCAGTTTAGGCAGCACAGATACGCAGTATTTT	CASSLGSTDTQYF
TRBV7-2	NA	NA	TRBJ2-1	TGTGCCAGCAGGGCAGGGAAGCGGAATGAGCAGTTCTTC	CASRAGKRNEQFF
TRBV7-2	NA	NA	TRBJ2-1	TGTGCCAGCAGCCGCCACCGTGATGAGCAGTTCTTC	CASSRHRDEQFF
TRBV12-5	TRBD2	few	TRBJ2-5	TGTGCTAGTGGTTTGAGCCTTGGGGGGGAAGAGACCCAGTACTTC	CASGLSLGGEETQYF
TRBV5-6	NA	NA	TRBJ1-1	TGTGCCAGCAGCTCGCCCGGACAGCAAGCTTTCTTT	CASSSPGQQAFF
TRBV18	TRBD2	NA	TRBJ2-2	TGTGCCAGCTCACCAAGGACTAGCGGAAACACCGGGGAGCTGTTTTTT	CASSPRTSGNTGELFF
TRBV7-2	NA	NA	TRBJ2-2	TGTGCCAGCAGCTTAAAAACAGGGAACACCGGGGAGCTGTTTTTT	CASSLKTGNTGELFF
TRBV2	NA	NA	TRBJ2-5	TGTGCCAGCAGTAAGGACAGATCCCTCCAAGAGACCCAGTACTTC	CASSKDRSLQETQYF
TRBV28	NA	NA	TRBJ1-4	TGTGCCAGCAGTTCCCTGGGACGGACGAATGAAAAACTGTTTTTT	CASSSLGRTNEKLFF
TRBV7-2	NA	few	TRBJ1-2	TGTGCCAGCAGCCCCGTAAACAGGGGCTACACCTTC	CASSPVNRGYTF
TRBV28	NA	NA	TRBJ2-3	TGTGCCAGCAGCTTCCGGGACGGAAGAGGAGATACGCAGTATTTT	CASSFRDGRGDTQYF
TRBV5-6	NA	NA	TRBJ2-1	TGTGCCAGCAGCCCGGACCCTAGGATTTACAATGAGCAGTTCTTC	CASSPDPRIYNEQFF
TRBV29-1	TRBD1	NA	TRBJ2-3	TGCAGCGTTGACGGATTAGGGGGCGCGGGCACAGATACGCAGTATTTT	CSVDGLGGAGTDTQYF
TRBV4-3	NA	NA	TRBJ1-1	TGCGCCAGCAGCCAAGAAATGCCGGGGCAGGGTGAAGCTTTCTTT	CASSQEMPGQGEAFF
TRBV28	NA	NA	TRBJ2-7	TGTGCCAGCAGCCCACCCCCCATCTTC	CASSPPPIF
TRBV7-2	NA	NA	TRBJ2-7	TGTGCCAGCAGCTCCACGATGCGCTACGAGCAGTACTTC	CASSSTMRYEQYF
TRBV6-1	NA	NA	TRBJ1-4	TGTGCCAGCAGTGCAGGACCCTATACTCTGTTTTTT	CASSAGPYTLFF
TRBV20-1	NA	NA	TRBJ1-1	TGCAGTGCTAGAGATCGGTACGGGGCTTTCTTT	CSARDRYGAFF
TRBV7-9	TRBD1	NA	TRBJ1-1	TGTGCCAGCAGGAGGGGAGGGGGCGAAGCTTTCTTT	CASRRGGGEAFF
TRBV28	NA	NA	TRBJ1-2	TGTGCCAGCAGTGCAATAGGGCCAGGAATTAATGGCTACACCTTC	CASSAIGPGINGYTF